This T cell receptor beta chain was sequenced for a study of OX40 agonist ivuxolimab in advanced cancers. Whole-study context: Dose-escalation cases comprised hepatocellular carcinoma, melanoma, renal cell or head and neck cancer.

Patients were excluded for autoimmune disease history or systemic immunosuppression. The CDR3 loop spans 13 amino acids. With 4 bases removed from V and 4 bases from J, the gap between germline ends came to 10 bases. Germline V gene sequence: CDR1 SEHNR, CDR2 FQNEAQ (reference sequence). Method: immunoSEQ multiplex PCR; TCRdb's copy keeps in-frame clones and lacks some. The sample includes 50,000 to 65,000 clones, approximately 75% of them seen just once. V usage is TRBV7-9 and J usage is TRBJ1-1; D is ambiguous. This sequence was found in an adult with an advanced solid tumor such as melanoma, head and neck, liver or kidney cancer. The source material was CD4+ or CD8+ T cells sorted from blood, sampled in a trial of the OX40 agonist ivuxolimab. CDR3 bases: TGTGCCAGCAGCTCTCGTGGCCTCACTGAAGCTTTCTTT. Protein: CASSSRGLTEAFF.